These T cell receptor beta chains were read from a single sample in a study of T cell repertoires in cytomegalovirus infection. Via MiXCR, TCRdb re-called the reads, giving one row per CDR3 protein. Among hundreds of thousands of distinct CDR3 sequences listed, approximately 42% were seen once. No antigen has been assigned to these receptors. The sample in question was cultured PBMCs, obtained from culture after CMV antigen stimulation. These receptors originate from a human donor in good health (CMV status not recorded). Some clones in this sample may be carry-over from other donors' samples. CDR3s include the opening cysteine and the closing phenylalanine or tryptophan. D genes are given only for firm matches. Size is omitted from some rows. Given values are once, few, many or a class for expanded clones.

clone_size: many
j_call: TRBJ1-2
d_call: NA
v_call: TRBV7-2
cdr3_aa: CASSLVGDLRYGYTF
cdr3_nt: TGTGCCAGCAGCTTAGTTGGGGATCTGAGATATGGCTACACCTTC

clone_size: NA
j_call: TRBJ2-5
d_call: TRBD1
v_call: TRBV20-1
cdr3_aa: CSALGQGAKETQYF
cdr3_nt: TGCAGTGCTTTGGGACAGGGGGCTAAAGAGACCCAGTACTTC

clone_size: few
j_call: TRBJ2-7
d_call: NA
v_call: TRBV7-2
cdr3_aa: CASSWPLERNTYEQYF
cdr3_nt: TGTGCCAGCAGCTGGCCTCTAGAGAGAAACACCTACGAGCAGTACTTC

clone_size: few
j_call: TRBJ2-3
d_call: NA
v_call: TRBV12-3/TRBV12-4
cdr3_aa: CASTYLWRQYF
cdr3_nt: TGTGCCAGCACTTACCTGTGGAGGCAGTATTTT

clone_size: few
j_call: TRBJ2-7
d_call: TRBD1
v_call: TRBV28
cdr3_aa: CASSALPGQGSGSSYEQYF
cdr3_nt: TGTGCCAGCAGCGCCTTACCGGGACAGGGCTCCGGGAGCTCCTACGAGCAGTACTTC

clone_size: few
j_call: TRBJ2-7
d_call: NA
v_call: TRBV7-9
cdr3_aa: CASSLSGRGYEQYF
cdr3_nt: TGTGCCAGCAGCTTAAGTGGCAGGGGCTACGAGCAGTACTTC

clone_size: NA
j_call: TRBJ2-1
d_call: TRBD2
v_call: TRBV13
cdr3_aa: CASSSYVAGRAYNEQFF
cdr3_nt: TGTGCCAGCAGCTCCTACGTAGCGGGGAGGGCGTACAATGAGCAGTTCTTC

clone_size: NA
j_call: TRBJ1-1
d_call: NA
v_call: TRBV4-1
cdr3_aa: CASSQDLGPTEAFF
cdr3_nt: TGCGCCAGCAGCCAAGATCTGGGGCCCACTGAAGCTTTCTTT

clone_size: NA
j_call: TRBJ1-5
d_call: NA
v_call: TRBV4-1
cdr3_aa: CASSQDSGSNQPQHF
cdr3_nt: TGCGCCAGCAGCCAAGATTCAGGGAGCAATCAGCCCCAGCATTTT

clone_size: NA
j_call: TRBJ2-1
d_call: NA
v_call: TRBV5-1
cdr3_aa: CASSSQSSVGGEQFF
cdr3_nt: TGCGCCAGCAGCTCTCAGTCTTCGGTCGGCGGTGAGCAGTTCTTC

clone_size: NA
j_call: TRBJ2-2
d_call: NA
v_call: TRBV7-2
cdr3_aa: CASSSQSANTGELFF
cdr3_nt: TGTGCCAGCAGCTCCCAGTCGGCGAACACCGGGGAGCTGTTTTTT

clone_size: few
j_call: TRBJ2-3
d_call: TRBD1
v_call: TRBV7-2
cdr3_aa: CASTQQAGAGGADTQYF
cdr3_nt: TGTGCCAGCACCCAGCAGGCAGGGGCAGGGGGAGCGGATACGCAGTATTTT

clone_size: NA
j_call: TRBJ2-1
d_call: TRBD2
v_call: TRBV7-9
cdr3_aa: CASSFVLAGGEQFF
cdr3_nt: TGTGCCAGCAGCTTTGTCCTAGCGGGGGGCGAGCAGTTCTTC

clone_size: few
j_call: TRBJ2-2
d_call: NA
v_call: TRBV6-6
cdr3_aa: CASSRLSERGELFF
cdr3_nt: TGTGCCAGCAGTCGTTTGTCGGAGCGCGGGGAGCTGTTTTTT

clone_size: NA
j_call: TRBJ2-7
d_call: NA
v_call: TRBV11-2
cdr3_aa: CASSSVGVYEQYF
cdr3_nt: TGTGCCAGCAGCTCAGTGGGGGTCTACGAGCAGTACTTC

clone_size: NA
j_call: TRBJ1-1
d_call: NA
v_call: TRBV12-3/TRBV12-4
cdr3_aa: CASTNPPGITEAFF
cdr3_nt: TGTGCCAGCACCAATCCCCCAGGGATCACTGAAGCTTTCTTT

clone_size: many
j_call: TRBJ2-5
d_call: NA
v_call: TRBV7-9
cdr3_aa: CASRQVGETQYF
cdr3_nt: TGTGCCAGCAGACAAGTTGGGGAGACCCAGTACTTC

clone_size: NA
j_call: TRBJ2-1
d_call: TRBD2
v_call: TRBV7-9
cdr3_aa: CASSLLGGSDEQFF
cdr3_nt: TGTGCCAGCAGCTTGCTCGGCGGGAGTGATGAGCAGTTCTTC

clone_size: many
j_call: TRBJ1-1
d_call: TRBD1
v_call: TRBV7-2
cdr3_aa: CASSLTGVTEAFF
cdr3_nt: TGTGCCAGCAGCTTGACAGGGGTCACTGAAGCTTTCTTT

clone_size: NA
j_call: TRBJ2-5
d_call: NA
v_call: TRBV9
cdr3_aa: CASSVGWPQETQYF
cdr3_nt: TGTGCCAGCAGCGTTGGTTGGCCCCAAGAGACCCAGTACTTC

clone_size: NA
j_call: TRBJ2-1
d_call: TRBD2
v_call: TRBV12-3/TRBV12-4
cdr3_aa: CASSLYSGSGKIHEQFF
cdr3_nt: TGTGCCAGCAGCCTTTACTCTGGGAGCGGGAAAATTCATGAGCAGTTCTTC

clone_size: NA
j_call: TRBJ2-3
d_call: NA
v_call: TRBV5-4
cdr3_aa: CASSLASYTTDTQYF
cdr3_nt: TGTGCCAGCAGCTTGGCGTCCTATACCACAGATACGCAGTATTTT

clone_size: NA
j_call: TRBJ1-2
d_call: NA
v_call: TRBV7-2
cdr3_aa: CASSLGGRLDYGYTF
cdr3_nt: TGTGCCAGCAGCTTAGGGGGGCGCTTGGACTATGGCTACACCTTC

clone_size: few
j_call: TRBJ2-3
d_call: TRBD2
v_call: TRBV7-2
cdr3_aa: CASSWGLAGSIDTQYF
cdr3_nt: TGTGCCAGCAGCTGGGGACTAGCGGGGTCAATAGATACGCAGTATTTT

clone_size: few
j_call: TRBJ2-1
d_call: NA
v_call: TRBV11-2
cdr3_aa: CASSPTTQTKTYNEQFF
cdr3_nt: TGTGCCAGCAGTCCCACGACACAGACGAAGACCTACAATGAGCAGTTCTTC

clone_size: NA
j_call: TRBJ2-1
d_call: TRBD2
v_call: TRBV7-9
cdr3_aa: CASSPGRGTYNEQFF
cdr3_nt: TGTGCCAGCAGCCCCGGGAGGGGGACCTACAATGAGCAGTTCTTC

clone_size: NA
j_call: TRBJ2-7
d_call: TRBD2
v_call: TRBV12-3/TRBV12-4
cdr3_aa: CASSPTRAGGEQYF
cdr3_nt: TGTGCCAGCAGTCCTACTAGAGCGGGAGGCGAGCAGTACTTC

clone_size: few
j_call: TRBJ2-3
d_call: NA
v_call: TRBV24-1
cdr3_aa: CATSDLTGDTQYF
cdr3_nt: TGTGCCACCAGTGATTTAACGGGAGATACGCAGTATTTT

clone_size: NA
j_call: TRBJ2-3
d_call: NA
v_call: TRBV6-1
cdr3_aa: CASSEDLRGLTDTQYF
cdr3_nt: TGTGCCAGCAGTGAAGACTTGAGAGGACTCACAGATACGCAGTATTTT

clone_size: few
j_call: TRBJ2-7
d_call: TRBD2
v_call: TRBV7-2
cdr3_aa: CATGLAGNEQYF
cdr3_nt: TGTGCCACGGGACTAGCGGGAAACGAGCAGTACTTC

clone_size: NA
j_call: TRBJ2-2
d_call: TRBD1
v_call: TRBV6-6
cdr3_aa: CPSSRDRGGKELFF
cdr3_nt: TGTCCCAGCAGCCGGGACAGGGGCGGTAAGGAGCTGTTTTTT

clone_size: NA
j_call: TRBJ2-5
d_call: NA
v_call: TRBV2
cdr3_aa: CASSEARVGQKETQYF
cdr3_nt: TGTGCCAGCAGTGAAGCGAGGGTAGGACAGAAAGAGACCCAGTACTTC

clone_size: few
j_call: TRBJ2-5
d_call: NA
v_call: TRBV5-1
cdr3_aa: CASRRGRGETQYF
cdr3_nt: TGCGCCAGCCGGAGGGGGCGCGGGGAGACCCAGTACTTC

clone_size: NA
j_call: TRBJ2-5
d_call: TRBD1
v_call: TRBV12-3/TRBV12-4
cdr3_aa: CASSTQGKTQYF
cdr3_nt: TGTGCCAGCAGCACACAGGGGAAGACCCAGTACTTC

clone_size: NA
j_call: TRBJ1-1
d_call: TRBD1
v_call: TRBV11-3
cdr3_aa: CASSLGQGFGSNTEAFF
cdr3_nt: TGTGCCAGCAGCTTAGGACAGGGATTTGGGTCGAACACTGAAGCTTTCTTT

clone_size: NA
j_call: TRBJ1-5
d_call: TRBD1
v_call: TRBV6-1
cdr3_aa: CASRRDRGINQPQHF
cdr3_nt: TGTGCCAGCAGGCGGGACAGGGGGATCAATCAGCCCCAGCATTTT

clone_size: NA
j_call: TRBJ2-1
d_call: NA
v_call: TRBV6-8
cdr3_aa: CASSTESSYNEQFF
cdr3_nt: TGTGCCAGCAGTACCGAGAGCTCCTACAATGAGCAGTTCTTC

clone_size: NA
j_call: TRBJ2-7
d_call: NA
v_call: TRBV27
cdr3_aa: CASSGGQGFYEQYF
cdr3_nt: TGTGCCAGCAGTGGAGGTCAGGGCTTTTACGAGCAGTACTTC

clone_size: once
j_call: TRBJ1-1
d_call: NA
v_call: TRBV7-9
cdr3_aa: CASSVQGRDEAFF
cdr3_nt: TGTGCCAGCAGCGTTCAGGGGAGGGATGAAGCTTTCTTT

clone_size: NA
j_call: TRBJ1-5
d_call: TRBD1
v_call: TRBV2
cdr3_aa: CASSEPDRYNQPQHF
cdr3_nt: TGTGCCAGCAGTGAACCGGACAGGTACAATCAGCCCCAGCATTTT

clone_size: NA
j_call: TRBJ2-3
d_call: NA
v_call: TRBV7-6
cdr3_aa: CASSLLGGRSTDTQYF
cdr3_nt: TGTGCCAGCAGCCTTCTCGGGGGCCGGAGCACAGATACGCAGTATTTT

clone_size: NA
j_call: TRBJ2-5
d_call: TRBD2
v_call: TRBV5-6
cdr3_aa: CASSFGGGEAQYF
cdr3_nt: TGTGCCAGCAGCTTCGGCGGGGGGGAGGCCCAGTACTTC

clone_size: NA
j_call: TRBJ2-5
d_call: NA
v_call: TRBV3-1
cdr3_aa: CASSQYLKTQYF
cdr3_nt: TGTGCCAGCAGCCAATATTTGAAGACCCAGTACTTC

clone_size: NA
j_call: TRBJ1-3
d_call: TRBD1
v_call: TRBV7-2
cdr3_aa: CASSLEGQISGNTIYF
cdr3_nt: TGTGCCAGCAGCTTAGAGGGACAGATCTCTGGAAACACCATATATTTT

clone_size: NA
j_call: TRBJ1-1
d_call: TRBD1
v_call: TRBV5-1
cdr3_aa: CASSLGGTGVNTEAFF
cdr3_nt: TGCGCCAGCAGCTTGGGGGGGACAGGAGTGAACACTGAAGCTTTCTTT

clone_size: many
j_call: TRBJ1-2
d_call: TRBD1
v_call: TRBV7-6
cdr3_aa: CASSPGQGANYGYTF
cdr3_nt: TGTGCCAGCAGCCCCGGACAGGGGGCGAACTATGGCTACACCTTC

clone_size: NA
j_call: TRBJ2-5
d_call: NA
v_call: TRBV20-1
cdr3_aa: CSAPGQWGSQETQYF
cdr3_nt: TGCAGTGCACCCGGACAGTGGGGGTCCCAAGAGACCCAGTACTTC

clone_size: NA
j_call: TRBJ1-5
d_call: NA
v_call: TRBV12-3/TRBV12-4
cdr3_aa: CASSWGHNPNQPQHF
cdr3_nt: TGTGCCAGCAGTTGGGGACACAATCCGAATCAGCCCCAGCATTTT

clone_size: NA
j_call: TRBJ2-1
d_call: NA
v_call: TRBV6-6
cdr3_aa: CASSYSTAALSNEQFF
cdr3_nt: TGTGCCAGCAGTTACTCGACGGCGGCCTTGAGCAATGAGCAGTTCTTC

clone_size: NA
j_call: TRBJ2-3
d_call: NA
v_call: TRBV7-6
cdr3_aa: CASSWNGGTDTQYF
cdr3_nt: TGTGCCAGCAGTTGGAATGGGGGCACAGATACGCAGTATTTT

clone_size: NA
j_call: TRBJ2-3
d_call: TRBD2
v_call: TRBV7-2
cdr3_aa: CASSRAGAETDTQYF
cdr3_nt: TGTGCCAGTTCTCGGGCGGGAGCGGAGACAGATACGCAGTATTTT

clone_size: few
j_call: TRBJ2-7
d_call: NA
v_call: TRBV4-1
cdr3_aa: CASSHFEGPYEQYF
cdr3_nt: TGCGCCAGCAGCCATTTTGAGGGCCCCTACGAGCAGTACTTC

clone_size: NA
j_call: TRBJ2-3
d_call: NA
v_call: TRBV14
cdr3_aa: CASSPTPDGRPSTDTQYF
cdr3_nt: TGTGCCAGCAGCCCAACCCCAGACGGGAGACCTAGCACAGATACGCAGTATTTT

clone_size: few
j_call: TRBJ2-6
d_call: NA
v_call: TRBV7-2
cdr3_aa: CASSLDRPLSGANVLTF
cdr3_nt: TGTGCCAGCAGCTTAGACCGCCCCCTTTCTGGGGCCAACGTCCTGACTTTC

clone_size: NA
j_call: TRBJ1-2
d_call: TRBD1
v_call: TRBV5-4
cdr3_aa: CASSTGQESGYGYTF
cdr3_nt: TGTGCCAGCAGCACCGGACAGGAAAGTGGCTATGGCTACACCTTC